The rows below give T cell receptor beta chains drawn from one sample of a study of shared clonotypes between healthy human individuals. Here immunoSEQ multiplex PCR was the method, and the copy in TCRdb shows in-frame clones only, minus some. The sample contains about 2.1 million clones, 85% to 95% of which appear only once. The sample comprised naive CD8+ T cells from PBMCs. These receptors were obtained from a man aged 18 to 29 in good health. Some clones in this sample may be carry-over from other donors' samples. CDR3s include the opening cysteine and the closing phenylalanine or tryptophan. D genes are given only for firm matches. Some rows have no size entry. The others give once, few or many, or a class for an expanded clone.

TRBJ2-7 NA NA TRBV6-1 TGTGCCAGCAGTGAAGAGCCCCCTCTAGCTTCGAGGGAGCAGTACTTC CASSEEPPLASREQYF
TRBJ2-3 NA NA TRBV11-1 TGTGCCAGCAGGCCCCGCTCGGCTGAGTATCCAGATACGCAGTATTTT CASRPRSAEYPDTQYF
TRBJ2-3 TRBD2 NA TRBV9 TGTGCCAGCAGCGCCGCGGGACTAGCGGGAGACGCAGATACGCAGTATTTT CASSAAGLAGDADTQYF
TRBJ2-7 NA NA TRBV19 TGTGCCAGTAGTATCGGAGCGTACTACGAGCAGTACTTC CASSIGAYYEQYF
TRBJ1-3 TRBD1 NA TRBV6-5 TGTGCCAGCAGGGAAAGACAGGGGAAAAGATACACCATATATTTT CASRERQGKRYTIYF
TRBJ2-7 NA NA TRBV5-5 TGTGCCAGCAGCTTTCGACAGCTCTACGAGCAGTACTTC CASSFRQLYEQYF
TRBJ2-7 NA once TRBV5-1 TGCGCCAGCAGCCCGGGAGTCACCGAGCAGTACTTC CASSPGVTEQYF
TRBJ1-2 NA once TRBV21-1 TGTGCCAGTTCGCTCTCAGGGGACTATGGCTACACCTTC CASSLSGDYGYTF
TRBJ1-5 TRBD1 NA TRBV9 TGTGCCAGCAGCGCCGGGGGACAGGGGTTCCCCCAGCATTTT CASSAGGQGFPQHF
TRBJ2-7 NA NA TRBV27 TGTGCCAGCAGTTCATTACCGGGTGAGCAGTACTTC CASSSLPGEQYF
TRBJ2-7 TRBD1 NA TRBV4-1 TGCGCCAGCAGCCAAGTTTGGGACAGGGGGGATTACGAGCAGTACTTC CASSQVWDRGDYEQYF
TRBJ2-1 TRBD1 NA TRBV5-1 TGCGCCAGCAGCTTGGCAGAGGACAGGGGGAATGAGCAGTTCTTC CASSLAEDRGNEQFF
TRBJ1-5 NA NA TRBV6-1 TGTGCCAGCAGTGAAGCTTGGACAGCCTATCAGCCCCAGCATTTT CASSEAWTAYQPQHF
TRBJ2-5 NA NA TRBV7-9 TGTGCCAGCAGCTTATTGGACAGCGAACCTCAGGAAAAGACCCAGTACTTC CASSLLDSEPQEKTQYF
TRBJ2-5 NA NA TRBV7-9 TGTGCCAGCAGGGGATTGCAAGAGACCCAGTACTTC CASRGLQETQYF
TRBJ1-2 TRBD1 NA TRBV19 TGTGCCAGTACACCGGGACAGGGATTCTTTTATGGCTACACCTTC CASTPGQGFFYGYTF
TRBJ2-1 NA few TRBV27 TGTGCCAGCAGTTTCAGCGGATACAATGAGCAGTTCTTC CASSFSGYNEQFF
TRBJ1-2 NA NA TRBV20-1 TGCAGTGCCAGATATGGCTACACCTTC CSARYGYTF
TRBJ1-2 NA few TRBV7-8 TGTGCCAGCAGCTTAGTGGTGTCACCCGCTAACTATGGCTACACCTTC CASSLVVSPANYGYTF
TRBJ1-2 NA NA TRBV10-3 TGTGCCATCAGAGATGGGACTTCTGAGGATGGCTACACCTTC CAIRDGTSEDGYTF
TRBJ1-2 NA NA TRBV11-2 TGTGCCAGCAGCACTTGGACGGAGAACTATGGCTACACCTTC CASSTWTENYGYTF
TRBJ2-1 NA NA TRBV28 TGTGCCAGCAGTTTAACTGCGTACCAGAGGGCCTACAATGAGCAGTTCTTC CASSLTAYQRAYNEQFF
TRBJ1-2 NA NA TRBV11-2 TGTGCCAGCAGCTTAGATGATATCTGGGGGAGGAACTATGGCTACACCTTC CASSLDDIWGRNYGYTF
TRBJ2-7 NA NA TRBV7-9 TGTGCCAGCAGCTTAGATCGACTGTCGTTGGATAAAACCTTC CASSLDRLSLDKTF
TRBJ2-2 NA once TRBV2 TGTGCCAGCAGAGGACAGACGAACACCGGGGAGCTGTTTTTT CASRGQTNTGELFF
TRBJ2-7 NA few TRBV27 TGTGCCAGCAGTTTACTGAGCTCCTACGAGCAGTACTTC CASSLLSSYEQYF
TRBJ2-7 NA NA TRBV5-1 TGCGCCAGCAGCCAGATCGGAGGCTTAACAGGGATGACCTTGCCCTACGAGCAGTACTTC CASSQIGGLTGMTLPYEQYF
TRBJ2-7 NA NA TRBV28 TGTGCCAGCAGTTTAGGGCCCGACGGGGGCGAGCAGTACTTC CASSLGPDGGEQYF
TRBJ2-3 NA NA TRBV7-9 TGTGCCAGCAGCCCTAACGGCGGGAGCACAGATACGCAGTATTTT CASSPNGGSTDTQYF
TRBJ2-7 TRBD2 NA TRBV29-1 TGCAGCGTAGCCGGGACTAGCGGGAGTCATGTTGGAAACGAGCAGTACTTC CSVAGTSGSHVGNEQYF
TRBJ1-1 NA once TRBV11-2 TGTGCCAGCAGCTCCGTGTTAGACGGGAAAGGATCGGAAGCTTTCTTT CASSSVLDGKGSEAFF
TRBJ2-5 TRBD2 NA TRBV5-1 TGCGCCAGCAGCTTGTGGACTTCGTGGGAGGGGAGGGAGACCCAGTACTTC CASSLWTSWEGRETQYF
TRBJ2-2 TRBD2 NA TRBV27 TGTGCCAGCAGTTGGACTAGCGGAGCCGGGGAGCTGTTTTTT CASSWTSGAGELFF
TRBJ1-4 TRBD1 NA TRBV6-4 TGTGCCAGCAGTGACTCCCTCAACAGGGGGCGACCTAATGAAAAACTGTTTTTT CASSDSLNRGRPNEKLFF
TRBJ2-5 NA NA TRBV13 TGTGCCAGCAGCCCCAGCCGCCAAGAGACCCAGTACTTC CASSPSRQETQYF
TRBJ2-1 TRBD2 NA TRBV27 TGTGCCAGCAGTTTATACAGCGGGAGAACCTACAATGAGCAGTTCTTC CASSLYSGRTYNEQFF
TRBJ2-5 TRBD2 NA TRBV7-9 TGTGCCAGCAGCTTGTTGGGGCTAGCGGGACCAGAGACCCAGTACTTC CASSLLGLAGPETQYF
TRBJ1-6 NA NA TRBV6-6 TGTGCCAGCAGTGACGGGCGCTGGGGGAATTCACCCCTCCACTTT CASSDGRWGNSPLHF
TRBJ2-7 TRBD1 NA TRBV7-6 TGTGCCAGCAGCCCTACCGGGACAGGACACTACGAGCAGTACTTC CASSPTGTGHYEQYF
TRBJ1-1 NA NA TRBV5-1 TGCGCCAGCAGCTTGGCCGAAGGCCGTCAGAAGGTAGCTTTCTTT CASSLAEGRQKVAFF
TRBJ2-7 TRBD2 NA TRBV11-2 TGTGCCAGCAGCCTAGCGGGAGGGCCTTTCAACGAGCAGTACTTC CASSLAGGPFNEQYF
TRBJ1-2 NA NA TRBV2 TGTGCCAGCAGTGAAGGTCCCAGGGCTTATGGCGGCTACACCTTC CASSEGPRAYGGYTF